These T cell receptor beta chains were read from a single sample in a study of blood T cell repertoires in COVID-19. TCRdb's copy holds only in-frame clones and misses some; the assay was immunoSEQ multiplex PCR. Altogether 150,000 to 180,000 clones are present, 91% being singletons, with the ten largest covering roughly 0.54%. The sequenced sample consisted of peripheral blood. These receptors all come from a man in his fifties or sixties with acute or convalescent COVID-19. Each CDR3 is given with its conserved first and last residue. D genes are given only for firm matches. Rows may omit the clone size; those that give it use once, few, many or a size class.

J,V,size,D,DNA,CDR3
TRBJ2-7,TRBV7-6,NA,TRBD1,TGTGCCAGCAGCTGGGGACAGGGAGCCCTAAGCTACGAGCAGTACTTC,CASSWGQGALSYEQYF
TRBJ2-3,TRBV4-1,NA,NA,TGCGCCAGCAGCCAAGGGTCCTGGTCTGGCGGGCCAGATACGCAGTATTTT,CASSQGSWSGGPDTQYF
TRBJ2-1,TRBV7-3,NA,TRBD2,TGTGCCAGCAGCCCGCGGACTAGCGGGTACAATGAGCAGTTCTTC,CASSPRTSGYNEQFF
TRBJ1-6,TRBV21-1,NA,NA,TGTGCCAGCAGCGACCCTAGCGGGGCCCTCCACTTT,CASSDPSGALHF
TRBJ2-3,TRBV5-3,NA,TRBD2,TGTGCCAGAAGCTTGGTTTTGCTAGCGGGAGCAGATACGCAGTATTTT,CARSLVLLAGADTQYF
TRBJ2-2,TRBV19,NA,NA,TGTGCCAGTAGCTATAGGGGGAACACCGGGGAGCTGTTTTTT,CASSYRGNTGELFF
TRBJ2-2,TRBV10-3,NA,TRBD2,TGTGCCACCACGGGGGAAGCGGGAGGCGACACCGGGGAGCTGTTTTTT,CATTGEAGGDTGELFF
TRBJ2-1,TRBV19,NA,NA,TGTGCCAGTAGTATTGGGGGTAGGGGGAGGGCAAGCTCCTACAATGAGCAGTTCTTC,CASSIGGRGRASSYNEQFF
TRBJ1-1,TRBV28,few,NA,TGTGCCAGCAGTTCCCCCGACAGCTCTGAAGCTTTCTTT,CASSSPDSSEAFF
TRBJ2-2,TRBV27,once,NA,TGTGCCAGCAGTTTAGTTCAGGGGATGGCCGGGGAGCTGTTTTTT,CASSLVQGMAGELFF
TRBJ1-2,TRBV6-5,NA,TRBD1,TGTGCCAGCAGTTCCGAGCGCGACAGGGGTTATGGCTACACCTTC,CASSSERDRGYGYTF
TRBJ2-3,TRBV5-4,NA,NA,TGTGCCAGCAGCTTTAAGCAGGGCCAAACAGATACGCAGTATTTT,CASSFKQGQTDTQYF
TRBJ2-2,TRBV6-5,NA,TRBD1,TGTGCCAGCAGTTCCGTGGGACAGCACACCGGGGAGCTGTTTTTT,CASSSVGQHTGELFF
TRBJ1-1,TRBV29-1,NA,NA,TGCAGCGCCAGGTCCGGAAACACTGAAGCTTTCTTT,CSARSGNTEAFF
TRBJ2-1,TRBV19,NA,NA,TGTGCCAGCACCCCAGGGGCGCCCTACAATGAGCAGTTCTTC,CASTPGAPYNEQFF
TRBJ2-1,TRBV30,NA,TRBD1,TGTGCCTGTCGGACCGGGACAGCGAGTTACAATGAGCAGTTCTTC,CACRTGTASYNEQFF